The subject of this entry is one T cell receptor beta chain. This sample is part of a study of T cell changes during pregnancy in multiple sclerosis. This CDR3 has 16 amino acids. With V trimmed by 0 bases and J by 6 bases, 11 bases remained unmatched. The germline V gene has CDR1 SGDLS and CDR2 YYNGEE. Only in-frame clones appear in the TCRdb table, and some are missing; sequencing was by immunoSEQ multiplex PCR. In the table there are 50,000 to 65,000 clones, under 95% of which are singletons. Material: CD8+ T cells from peripheral blood mononuclear cells, obtained before pregnancy. The source is a female donor with multiple sclerosis, enrolled in a pregnancy study. The V call is TRBV9, the J call TRBJ1-2; TRBD1 aligns across 7 bases. CDR3 sequence reads: CASSVGGTGDGHGYTF. CDR3 DNA: TGTGCCAGCAGCGTAGGGGGTACAGGGGATGGCCATGGCTACACCTTC.